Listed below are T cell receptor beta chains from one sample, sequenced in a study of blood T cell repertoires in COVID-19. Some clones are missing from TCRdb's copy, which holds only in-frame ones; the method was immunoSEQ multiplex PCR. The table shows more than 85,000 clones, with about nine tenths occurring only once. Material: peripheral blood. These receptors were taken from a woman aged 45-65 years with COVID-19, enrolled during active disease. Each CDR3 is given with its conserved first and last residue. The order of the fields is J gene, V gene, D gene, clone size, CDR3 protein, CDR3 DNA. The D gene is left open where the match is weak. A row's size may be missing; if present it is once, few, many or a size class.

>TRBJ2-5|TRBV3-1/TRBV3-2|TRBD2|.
CASSQTIGTSGGAHSPETQYF
TGTGCCAGCAGCCAAACCATCGGGACTAGCGGGGGGGCCCATTCTCCAGAGACCCAGTACTTC
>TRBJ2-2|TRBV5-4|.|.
CASSLIGLPTGELFF
TGTGCCAGCAGCTTGATCGGACTACCGACCGGGGAGCTGTTTTTT
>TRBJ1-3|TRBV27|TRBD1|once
CASKKGTGVGNTIYF
TGTGCCAGCAAAAAGGGGACAGGGGTCGGAAACACCATATATTTT
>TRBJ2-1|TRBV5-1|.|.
CASSFAHEQFF
TGCGCCAGCAGCTTTGCGCATGAGCAGTTCTTC
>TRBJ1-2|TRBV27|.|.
CASSLRGGASYGYTF
TGTGCCAGCAGTCTCCGTGGTGGGGCCAGCTATGGCTACACCTTC
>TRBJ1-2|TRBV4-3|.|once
CASSRTDFNYGYTF
TGCGCCAGCAGCCGGACAGATTTTAACTATGGCTACACCTTC
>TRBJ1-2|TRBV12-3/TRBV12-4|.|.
CASSYRANYGYTF
TGTGCCAGCAGTTACAGGGCTAACTATGGCTACACCTTC
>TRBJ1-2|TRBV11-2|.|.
CASSLLKGGAYGYTF
TGTGCCAGCAGCCTCCTGAAGGGGGGGGCCTATGGCTACACCTTC
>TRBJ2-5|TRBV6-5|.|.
CASSRGGQETQYF
TGTGCCAGCAGTAGGGGGGGGCAAGAGACCCAGTACTTC
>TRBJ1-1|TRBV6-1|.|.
CASSEVSGTAHQAFF
TGTGCCAGCAGTGAAGTAAGCGGGACTGCTCATCAAGCTTTCTTT
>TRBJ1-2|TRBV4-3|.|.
CASSQDGATAVYYGYTF
TGCGCCAGCAGCCAAGATGGAGCGACTGCAGTTTACTATGGCTACACCTTC
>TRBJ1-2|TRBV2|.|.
CASSAGSGRGNGGYTF
TGTGCCAGCAGTGCTGGATCCGGACGGGGTAACGGTGGCTACACCTTC
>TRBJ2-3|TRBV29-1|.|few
CSVVYRSSTDTQYF
TGCAGCGTCGTTTACAGGAGTAGCACAGATACGCAGTATTTT
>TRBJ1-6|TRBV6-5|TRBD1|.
CASSTTGFSPLHF
TGTGCCAGCAGTACGACAGGGTTTTCACCCCTCCACTTT
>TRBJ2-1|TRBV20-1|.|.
CSANIYNEQFF
TGCAGTGCCAACATCTACAATGAGCAGTTCTTC
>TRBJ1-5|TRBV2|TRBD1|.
CASSESLGLTGRQQPQHF
TGTGCCAGCAGTGAAAGCTTGGGGTTGACAGGGAGGCAACAGCCCCAGCATTTT